The subject of this entry is one TCR beta chain. Other DNA sequences in the same sample also yield this CDR3. The sample comes from a study of shared clonotypes between healthy human individuals. Germline CDR1 reads SGHRS; CDR2 reads YFSETQ. This CDR3 has 12 residues. V lost 2 bases and J lost 3, with 6 bases in between. Here immunoSEQ multiplex PCR was the method, and the copy in TCRdb shows in-frame clones only, minus some. The sample yields 2 million to 2.5 million clones, approximately 95% seen once. This chain joins TRBV5-1 and TRBJ2-7; D is perhaps TRBD2 (5 bases). Specimen: naive CD4+ T cells sorted from blood. Described subset: CD45RA+ positively selected. This clonotype was sampled from a man younger than 35 in good health. The CDR3 DNA reads TGCGCCAGCAGCTTTGGAGGCTACGAGCAGTACTTC. Amino acids: CASSFGGYEQYF.